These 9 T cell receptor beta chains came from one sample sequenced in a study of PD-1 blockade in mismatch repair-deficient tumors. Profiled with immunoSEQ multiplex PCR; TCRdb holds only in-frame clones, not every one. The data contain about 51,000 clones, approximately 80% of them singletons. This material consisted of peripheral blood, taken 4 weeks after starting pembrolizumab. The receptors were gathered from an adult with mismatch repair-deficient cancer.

The CDR3 loop is CASSMVSGNTIYF. As DNA, the CDR3 is TGTGCCAGTAGTATGGTCTCTGGAAACACCATATATTTT. The chain has TRBV19 and TRBJ1-3; D remains ambiguous. This CDR3 comprises 13 residues. Germline V gives CDR1 LNHDA, CDR2 SQIVND (reference sequence). V was trimmed by 3 bases and J by 0 bases, leaving 3 bases between them.

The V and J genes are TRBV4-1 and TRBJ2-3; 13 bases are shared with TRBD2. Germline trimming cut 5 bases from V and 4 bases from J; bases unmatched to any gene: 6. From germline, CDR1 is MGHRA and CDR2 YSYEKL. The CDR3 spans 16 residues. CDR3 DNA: TGCGCCAGCAGCACTGGACTAGCGGGAGTAGCAGATACGCAGTATTTT. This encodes CASSTGLAGVADTQYF.

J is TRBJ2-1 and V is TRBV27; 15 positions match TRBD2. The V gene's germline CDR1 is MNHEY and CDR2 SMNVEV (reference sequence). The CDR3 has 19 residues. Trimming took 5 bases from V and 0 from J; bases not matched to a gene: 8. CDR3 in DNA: TGTGCCAGCAGTCCCCGGACTAGCGGGAGGGGGAGCTCCTACAATGAGCAGTTCTTC. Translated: CASSPRTSGRGSSYNEQFF.

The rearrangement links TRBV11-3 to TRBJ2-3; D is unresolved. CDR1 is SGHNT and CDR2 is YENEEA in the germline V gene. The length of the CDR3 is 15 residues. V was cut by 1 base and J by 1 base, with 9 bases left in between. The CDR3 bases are TGTGCCAGCAGCTTAGTTGTTGGGGGCACAGATACGCAGTATTTT. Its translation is CASSLVVGGTDTQYF. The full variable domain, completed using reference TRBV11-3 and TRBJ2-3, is EAGVVQSPRYKIIEKKQPVAFWCNPISGHNTLYWYLQNLGQGPELLIRYENEEAVDDSQLPKDRFSAERLKGVDSTLKIQPAELGDSAVYLCASSLVVGGTDTQYFGPGTRLTVL.

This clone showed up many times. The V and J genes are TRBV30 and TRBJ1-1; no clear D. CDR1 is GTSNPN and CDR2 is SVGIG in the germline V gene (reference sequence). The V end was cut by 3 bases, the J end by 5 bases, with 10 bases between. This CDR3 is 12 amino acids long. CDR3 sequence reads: CAWRRERTEAFF. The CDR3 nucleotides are TGTGCCTGGAGACGGGAAAGAACTGAAGCTTTCTTT.

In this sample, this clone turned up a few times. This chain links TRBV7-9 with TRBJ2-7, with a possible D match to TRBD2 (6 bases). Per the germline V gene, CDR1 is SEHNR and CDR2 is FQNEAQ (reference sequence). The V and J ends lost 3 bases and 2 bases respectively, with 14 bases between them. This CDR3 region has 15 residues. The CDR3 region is CASSFGGGQTYEQYF. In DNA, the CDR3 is TGTGCCAGCAGCTTTGGGGGAGGTCAAACCTACGAGCAGTACTTC.

DNA for the CDR3: TGTGCCAGCAGCTTACAACAGGGGGGAAGAAGAGGAAACACCATATATTTT. Protein product: CASSLQQGGRRGNTIYF. The chain combines TRBV7-2 with TRBJ1-3, with TRBD1 identical over 8 bases. Per germline, CDR1 SGHTA and CDR2 FQGNSA. V was pared by 2 bases and J by 4 bases, with 10 bases of the junction left unmatched. The CDR3 has 17 residues.

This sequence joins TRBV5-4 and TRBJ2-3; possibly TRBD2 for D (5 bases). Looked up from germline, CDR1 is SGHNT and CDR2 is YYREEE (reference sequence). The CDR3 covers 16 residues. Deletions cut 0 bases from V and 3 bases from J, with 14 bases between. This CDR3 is CASSLVPSWDTDTQYF. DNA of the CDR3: TGTGCCAGCAGCTTGGTCCCTAGCTGGGATACAGATACGCAGTATTTT. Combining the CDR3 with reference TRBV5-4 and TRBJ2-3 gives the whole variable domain ETGVTQSPTHLIKTRGQQVTLRCSSQSGHNTVSWYQQALGQGPQFIFQYYREEENGRGNFPPRFSGLQFPNYSSELNVNALELDDSALYLCASSLVPSWDTDTQYFGPGTRLTVL.

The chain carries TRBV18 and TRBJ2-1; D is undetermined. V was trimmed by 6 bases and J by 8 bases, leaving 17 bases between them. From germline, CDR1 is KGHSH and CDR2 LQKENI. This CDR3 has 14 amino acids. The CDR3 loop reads CASSPAGFRDEQFF. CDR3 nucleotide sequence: TGTGCCAGCTCGCCCGCCGGTTTTCGGGATGAGCAGTTCTTC.